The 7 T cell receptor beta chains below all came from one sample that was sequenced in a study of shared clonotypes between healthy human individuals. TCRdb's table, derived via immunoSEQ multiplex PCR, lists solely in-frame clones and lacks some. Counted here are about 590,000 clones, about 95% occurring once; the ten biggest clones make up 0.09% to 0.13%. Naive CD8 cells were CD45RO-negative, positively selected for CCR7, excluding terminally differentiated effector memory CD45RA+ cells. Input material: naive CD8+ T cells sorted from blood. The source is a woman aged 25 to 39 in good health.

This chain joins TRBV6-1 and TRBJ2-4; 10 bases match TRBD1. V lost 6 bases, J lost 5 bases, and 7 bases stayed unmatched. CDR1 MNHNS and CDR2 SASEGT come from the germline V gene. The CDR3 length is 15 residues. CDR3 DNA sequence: TGTGCCAGCAGAGTCCGGGACAGGGGTGAAAACATTCAGTACTTC. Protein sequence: CASRVRDRGENIQYF.

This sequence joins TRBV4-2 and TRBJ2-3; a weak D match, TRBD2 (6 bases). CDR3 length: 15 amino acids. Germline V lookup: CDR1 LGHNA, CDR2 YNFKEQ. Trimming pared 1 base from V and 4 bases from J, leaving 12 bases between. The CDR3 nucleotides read TGTGCCAGCAGCCAAGCGGGAGAGGGAGCAGATACGCAGTATTTT. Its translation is CASSQAGEGADTQYF.

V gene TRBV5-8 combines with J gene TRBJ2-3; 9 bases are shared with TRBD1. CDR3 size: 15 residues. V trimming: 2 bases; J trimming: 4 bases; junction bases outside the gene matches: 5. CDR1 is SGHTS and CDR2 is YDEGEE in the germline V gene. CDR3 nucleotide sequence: TGTGCCAGCAGCTTTGGGCGACAGGGGGCAGATACGCAGTATTTT. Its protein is CASSFGRQGADTQYF.

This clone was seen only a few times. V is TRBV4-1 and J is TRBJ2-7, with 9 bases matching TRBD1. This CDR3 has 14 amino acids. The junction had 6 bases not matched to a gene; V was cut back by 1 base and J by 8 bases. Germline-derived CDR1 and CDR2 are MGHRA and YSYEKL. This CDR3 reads CASSQVQGAAKQYF. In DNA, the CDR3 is TGCGCCAGCAGCCAAGTACAGGGGGCGGCCAAGCAGTACTTC.

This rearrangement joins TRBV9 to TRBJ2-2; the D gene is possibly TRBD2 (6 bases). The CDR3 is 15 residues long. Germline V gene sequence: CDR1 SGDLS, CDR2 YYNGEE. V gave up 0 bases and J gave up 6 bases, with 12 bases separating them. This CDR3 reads CASSVGREIAGELFF. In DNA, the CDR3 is TGTGCCAGCAGCGTAGGGCGGGAAATTGCCGGGGAGCTGTTTTTT.

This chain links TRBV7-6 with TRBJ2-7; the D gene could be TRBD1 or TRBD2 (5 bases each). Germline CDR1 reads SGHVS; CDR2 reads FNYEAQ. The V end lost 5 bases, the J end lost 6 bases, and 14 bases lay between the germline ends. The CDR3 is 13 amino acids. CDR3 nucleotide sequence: TGTGCCAGCAGCCCAGGGACCACAACCGAGCAGTACTTC. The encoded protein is CASSPGTTTEQYF.

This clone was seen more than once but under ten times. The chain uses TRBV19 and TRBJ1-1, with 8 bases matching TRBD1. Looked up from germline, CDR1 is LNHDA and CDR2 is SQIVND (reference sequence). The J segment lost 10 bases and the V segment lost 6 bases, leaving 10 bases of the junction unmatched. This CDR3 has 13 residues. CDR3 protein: CASSLYDGTGAFF. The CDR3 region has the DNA TGTGCCAGTAGCCTCTATGACGGGACAGGAGCTTTCTTT.